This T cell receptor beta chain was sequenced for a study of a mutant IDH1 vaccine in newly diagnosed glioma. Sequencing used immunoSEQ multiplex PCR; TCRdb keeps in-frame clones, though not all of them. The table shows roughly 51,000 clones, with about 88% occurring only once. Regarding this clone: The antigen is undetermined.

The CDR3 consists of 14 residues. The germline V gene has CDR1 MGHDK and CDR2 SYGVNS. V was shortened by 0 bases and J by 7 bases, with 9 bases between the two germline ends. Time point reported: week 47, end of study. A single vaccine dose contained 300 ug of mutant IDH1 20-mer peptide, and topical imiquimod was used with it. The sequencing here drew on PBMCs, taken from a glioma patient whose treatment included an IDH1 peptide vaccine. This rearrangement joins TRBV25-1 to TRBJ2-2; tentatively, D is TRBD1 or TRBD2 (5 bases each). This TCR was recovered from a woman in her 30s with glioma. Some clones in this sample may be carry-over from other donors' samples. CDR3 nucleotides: TGTGCCAGCAGTGAATATAGGGACGGCGGGGAGCTGTTTTTT. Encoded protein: CASSEYRDGGELFF.